This TCR beta chain appears in the sequencing data of a study of blood T cells in healthy people across ages. The second PCR ran roughly 7 to 11 cycles with a sample-barcoded 5' primer and J-beta primers. MiXCR, applied by TCRdb to the 5' RACE reads, yields one record per CDR3 protein. Here the sample spans approximately 850,000 distinct CDR3 sequences, around two fifths being singletons. CDR3 length equals 15 residues. Trimming left V 5 bases short and J 0 bases short, with 14 bases between. Per germline, CDR1 DFQATT and CDR2 SNEGSKA (reference sequence). Sequences were obtained from blood. The source is a man aged 60-69 years in good health. The chain has TRBV20-1 and TRBJ1-3, with D perhaps TRBD1 (6 bases). CDR3 sequence reads: CSAVRDTLSGNTIYF. The CDR3 nucleotides read TGCAGTGCTGTCCGGGACACTCTCTCTGGAAACACCATATATTTT.